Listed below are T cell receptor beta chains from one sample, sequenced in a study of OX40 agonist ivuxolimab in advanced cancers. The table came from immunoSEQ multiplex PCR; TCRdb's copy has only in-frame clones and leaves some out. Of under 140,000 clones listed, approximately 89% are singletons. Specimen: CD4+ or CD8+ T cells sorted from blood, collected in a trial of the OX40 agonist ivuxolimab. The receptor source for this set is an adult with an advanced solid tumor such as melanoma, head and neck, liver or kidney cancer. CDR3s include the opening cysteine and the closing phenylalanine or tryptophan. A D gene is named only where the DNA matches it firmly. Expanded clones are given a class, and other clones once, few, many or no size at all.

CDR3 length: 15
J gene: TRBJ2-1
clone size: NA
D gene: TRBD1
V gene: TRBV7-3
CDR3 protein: CASSLGQGSRNEQFF
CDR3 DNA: TGTGCCAGCAGCTTAGGACAGGGGAGTCGCAATGAGCAGTTCTTC

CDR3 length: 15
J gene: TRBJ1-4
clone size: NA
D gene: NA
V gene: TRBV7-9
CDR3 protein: CASSLNRARGEKLFF
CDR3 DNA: TGTGCCAGCAGCCTCAACAGGGCCAGGGGTGAAAAACTGTTTTTT

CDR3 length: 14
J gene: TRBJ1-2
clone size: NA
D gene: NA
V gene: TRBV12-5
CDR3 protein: CASGLIFSSYGYTF
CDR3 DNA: TGTGCTAGTGGTTTGATCTTCTCATCTTATGGCTACACCTTC

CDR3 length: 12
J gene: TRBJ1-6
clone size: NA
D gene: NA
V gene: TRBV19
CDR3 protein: CAPGTHNSPLHF
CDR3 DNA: TGTGCCCCGGGAACCCATAATTCACCCCTCCACTTT

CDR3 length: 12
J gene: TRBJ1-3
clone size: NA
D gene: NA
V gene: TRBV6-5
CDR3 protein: CASSSEGNTIYF
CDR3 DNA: TGTGCCAGCAGTTCGGAAGGAAACACCATATATTTT

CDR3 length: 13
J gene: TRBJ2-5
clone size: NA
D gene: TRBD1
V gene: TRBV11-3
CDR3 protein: CASSLAGGETQYF
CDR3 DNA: TGTGCCAGCAGCTTAGCAGGGGGCGAGACCCAGTACTTC

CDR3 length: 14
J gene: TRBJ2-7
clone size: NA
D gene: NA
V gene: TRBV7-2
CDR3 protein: CASSFNTYSYEQYF
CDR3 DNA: TGTGCCAGCAGCTTCAACACCTACTCCTACGAGCAGTACTTC

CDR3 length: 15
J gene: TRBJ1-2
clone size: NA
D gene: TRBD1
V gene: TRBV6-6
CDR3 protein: CASRDRALSNYGYTF
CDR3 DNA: TGTGCCAGCAGAGACAGGGCTCTCTCTAACTATGGCTACACCTTC

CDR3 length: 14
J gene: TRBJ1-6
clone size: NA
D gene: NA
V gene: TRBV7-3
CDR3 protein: CASSLSGVNSPLHF
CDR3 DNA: TGTGCCAGCAGCTTAAGTGGGGTTAATTCACCCCTCCACTTT

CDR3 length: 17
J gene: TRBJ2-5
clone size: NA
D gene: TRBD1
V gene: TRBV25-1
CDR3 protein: CASSEGVRQGNQETQYF
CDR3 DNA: TGTGCCAGCAGTGAAGGGGTGAGACAGGGCAATCAAGAGACCCAGTACTTC

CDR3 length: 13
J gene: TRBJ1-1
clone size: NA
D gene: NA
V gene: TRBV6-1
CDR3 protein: CASSPGVNTEAFF
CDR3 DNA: TGTGCCAGCAGTCCAGGGGTTAACACTGAAGCTTTCTTT

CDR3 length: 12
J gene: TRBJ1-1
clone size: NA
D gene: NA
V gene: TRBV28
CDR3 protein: CASLEGNTEAFF
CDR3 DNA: TGTGCCAGCCTCGAGGGGAACACTGAAGCTTTCTTT

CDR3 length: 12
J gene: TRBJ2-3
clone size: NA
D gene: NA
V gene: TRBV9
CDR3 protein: CASSEPADTQYF
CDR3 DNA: TGTGCCAGCAGCGAGCCTGCAGATACGCAGTATTTT

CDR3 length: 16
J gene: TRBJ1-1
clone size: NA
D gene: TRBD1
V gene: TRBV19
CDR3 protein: CASSNRIQGGNTEAFF
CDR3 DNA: TGTGCCAGTAGTAATCGCATACAGGGGGGGAACACTGAAGCTTTCTTT

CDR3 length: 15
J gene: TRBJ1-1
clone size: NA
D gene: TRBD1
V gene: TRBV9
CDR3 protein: CASSALTGYATEAFF
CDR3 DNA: TGTGCCAGCAGCGCACTGACAGGGTATGCCACTGAAGCTTTCTTT

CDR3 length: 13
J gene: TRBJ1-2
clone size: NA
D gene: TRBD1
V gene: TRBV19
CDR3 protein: CACRDRSFYGYTF
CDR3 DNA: TGTGCCTGCCGGGACAGATCGTTCTATGGCTACACCTTC

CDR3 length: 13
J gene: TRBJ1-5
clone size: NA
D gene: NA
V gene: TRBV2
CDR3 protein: CASTGTINQPQHF
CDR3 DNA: TGTGCCAGTACCGGGACCATCAATCAGCCCCAGCATTTT

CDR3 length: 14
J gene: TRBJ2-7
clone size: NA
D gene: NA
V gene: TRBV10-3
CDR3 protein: CAITGNAGIDEQYF
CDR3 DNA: TGTGCCATCACCGGAAACGCGGGGATCGACGAGCAGTACTTC

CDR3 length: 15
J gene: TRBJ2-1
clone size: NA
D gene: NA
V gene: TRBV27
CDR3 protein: CASSPTATLGNEQFF
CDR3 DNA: TGTGCCAGCAGTCCCACCGCGACACTAGGGAATGAGCAGTTCTTC

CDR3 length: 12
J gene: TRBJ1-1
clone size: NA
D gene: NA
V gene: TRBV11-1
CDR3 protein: CASSPWNTEAFF
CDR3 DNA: TGTGCCAGCAGCCCGTGGAACACTGAAGCTTTCTTT

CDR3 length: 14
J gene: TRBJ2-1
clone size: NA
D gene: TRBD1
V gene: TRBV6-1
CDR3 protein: CASSIQDRDNEQFF
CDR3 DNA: TGTGCCAGCAGTATTCAGGACAGGGACAATGAGCAGTTCTTC

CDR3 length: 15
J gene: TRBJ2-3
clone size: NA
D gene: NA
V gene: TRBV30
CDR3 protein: CAWIGEGSGTDTQYF
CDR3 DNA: TGTGCCTGGATAGGGGAAGGTAGCGGCACAGATACGCAGTATTTT

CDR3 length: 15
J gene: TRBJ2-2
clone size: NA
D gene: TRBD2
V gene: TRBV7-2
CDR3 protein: CASSLRTSGTGELFF
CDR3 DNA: TGTGCCAGCAGCTTAAGGACTAGCGGGACCGGGGAGCTGTTTTTT

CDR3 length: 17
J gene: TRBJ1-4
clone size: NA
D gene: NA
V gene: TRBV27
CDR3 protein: CASSLIPSGRLVEKLFF
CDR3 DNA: TGTGCCAGCAGTTTAATCCCCTCGGGACGACTAGTTGAAAAACTGTTTTTT

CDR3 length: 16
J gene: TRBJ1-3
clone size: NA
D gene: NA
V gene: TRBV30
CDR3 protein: CAWSVGDSHSGNTIYF
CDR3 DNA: TGTGCCTGGAGTGTAGGGGACTCTCACTCTGGAAACACCATATATTTT

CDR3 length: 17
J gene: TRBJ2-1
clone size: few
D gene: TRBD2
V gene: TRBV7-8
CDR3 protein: CASSPRLAGIGWGEQFF
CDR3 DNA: TGTGCCAGCAGCCCCCGACTAGCGGGGATTGGGTGGGGTGAGCAGTTCTTC

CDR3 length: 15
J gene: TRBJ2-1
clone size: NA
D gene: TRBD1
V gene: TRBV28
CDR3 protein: CASSPGQDSYNEQFF
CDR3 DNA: TGTGCCAGCAGTCCCGGACAGGACTCCTACAATGAGCAGTTCTTC

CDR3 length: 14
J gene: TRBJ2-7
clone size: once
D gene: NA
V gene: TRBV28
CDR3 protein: CASSLTPDSYEQYF
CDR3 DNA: TGTGCCAGCAGTCTGACTCCAGATTCGTACGAGCAGTACTTC

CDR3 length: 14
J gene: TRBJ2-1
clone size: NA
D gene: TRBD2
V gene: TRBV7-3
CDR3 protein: CASSLPGRDNEQFF
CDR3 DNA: TGTGCCAGCAGCTTACCTGGGAGGGACAATGAGCAGTTCTTC

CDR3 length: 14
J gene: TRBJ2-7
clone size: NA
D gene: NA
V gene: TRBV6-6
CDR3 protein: CASSSPRSPWDPYF
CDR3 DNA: TGTGCCAGCAGTTCCCCCCGGAGCCCCTGGGATCCGTACTTC

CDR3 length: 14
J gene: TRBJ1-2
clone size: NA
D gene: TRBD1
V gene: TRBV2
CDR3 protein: CASNPDRESYGYTF
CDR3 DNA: TGTGCCAGCAACCCGGACAGGGAAAGCTATGGCTACACCTTC

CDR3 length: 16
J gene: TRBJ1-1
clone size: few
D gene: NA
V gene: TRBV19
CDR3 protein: CASSLDRSSMNTEAFF
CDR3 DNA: TGTGCCAGTAGTTTAGACAGAAGCTCTATGAACACTGAAGCTTTCTTT

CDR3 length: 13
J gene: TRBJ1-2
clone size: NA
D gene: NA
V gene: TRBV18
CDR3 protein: CASSPGQMYGYTF
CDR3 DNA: TGTGCCAGCTCACCGGGACAAATGTATGGCTACACCTTC

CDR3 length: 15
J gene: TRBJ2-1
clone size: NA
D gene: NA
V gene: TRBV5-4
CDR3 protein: CASSLGGTGWDEQFF
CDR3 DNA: TGTGCCAGCAGCTTGGGGGGAACAGGGTGGGATGAGCAGTTCTTC

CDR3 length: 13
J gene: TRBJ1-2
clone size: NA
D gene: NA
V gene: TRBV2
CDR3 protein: CADGTALNYGYTF
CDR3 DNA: TGTGCCGACGGGACGGCGCTTAACTATGGCTACACCTTC

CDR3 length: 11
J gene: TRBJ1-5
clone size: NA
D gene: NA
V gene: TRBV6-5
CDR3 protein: CASKSDQPQHF
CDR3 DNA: TGTGCCAGCAAAAGCGATCAGCCCCAGCATTTT

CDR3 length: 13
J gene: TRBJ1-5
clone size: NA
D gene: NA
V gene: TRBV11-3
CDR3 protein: CASSLHLRQPQHF
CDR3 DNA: TGTGCCAGCAGCTTACACCTAAGGCAGCCCCAGCATTTT

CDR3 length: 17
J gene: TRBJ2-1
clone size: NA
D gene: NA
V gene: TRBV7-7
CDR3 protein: CASSTRGRVCWYNEQFF
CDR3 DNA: TGTGCTAGCAGCACACGGGGTAGGGTATGTTGGTACAATGAGCAGTTCTTC

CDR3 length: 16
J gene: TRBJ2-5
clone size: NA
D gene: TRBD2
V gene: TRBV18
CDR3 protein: CASSPWTSTSRETQYF
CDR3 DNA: TGTGCCAGCTCACCCTGGACTAGTACTTCACGAGAGACCCAGTACTTC

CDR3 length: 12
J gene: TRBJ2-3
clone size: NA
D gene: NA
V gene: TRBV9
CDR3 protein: CASSLDLNTQYF
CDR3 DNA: TGTGCCAGCAGCCTGGACTTAAATACGCAGTATTTT